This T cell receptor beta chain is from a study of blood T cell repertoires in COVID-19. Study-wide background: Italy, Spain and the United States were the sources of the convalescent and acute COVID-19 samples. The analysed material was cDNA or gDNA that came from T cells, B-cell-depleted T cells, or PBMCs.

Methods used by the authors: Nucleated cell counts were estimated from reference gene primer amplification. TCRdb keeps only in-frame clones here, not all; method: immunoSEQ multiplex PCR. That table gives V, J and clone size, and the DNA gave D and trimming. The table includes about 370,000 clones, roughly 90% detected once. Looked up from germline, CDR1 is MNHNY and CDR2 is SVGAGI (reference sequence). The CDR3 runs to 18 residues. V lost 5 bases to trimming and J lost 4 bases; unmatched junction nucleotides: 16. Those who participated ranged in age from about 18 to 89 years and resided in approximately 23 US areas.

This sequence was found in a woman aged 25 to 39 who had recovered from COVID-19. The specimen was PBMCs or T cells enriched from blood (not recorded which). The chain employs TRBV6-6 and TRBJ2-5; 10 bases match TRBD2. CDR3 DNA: TGTGCCAGCAGTCCCCAAGGGGTGAGCGGGAGGGCCGCAGAGACCCAGTACTTC. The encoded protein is CASSPQGVSGRAAETQYF.